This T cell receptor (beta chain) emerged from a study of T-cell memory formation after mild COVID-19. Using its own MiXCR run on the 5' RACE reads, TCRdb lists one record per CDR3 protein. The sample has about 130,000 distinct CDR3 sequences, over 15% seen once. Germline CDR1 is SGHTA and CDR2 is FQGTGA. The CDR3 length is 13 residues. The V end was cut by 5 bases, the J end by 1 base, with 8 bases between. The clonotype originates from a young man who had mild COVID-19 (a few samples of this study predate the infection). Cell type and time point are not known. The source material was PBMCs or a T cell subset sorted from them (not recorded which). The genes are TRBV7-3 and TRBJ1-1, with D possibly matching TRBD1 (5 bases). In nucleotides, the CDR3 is TGTGCCAGCAGCACCGGGGCGAACACTGAAGCTTTCTTT. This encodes CASSTGANTEAFF.